This T cell receptor (beta chain) emerged from a study of metastatic and nonmetastatic thyroid tumors (dated by TCRdb to between 2020 and 2021). Background for the entire study: Repertoires from peripheral blood and from tumor or nodule tissue samples of malignant and benign thyroid patients were compared. Overall study results and their limits: In both blood and tumor samples, TCR beta diversity was reported to be significantly higher in malignant tumors than in benign nodules.

Before undergoing thyroid surgery, none of the patients had been given any kind of treatment. Using T-cell receptor beta sequencing, the study looked back at clinical samples from patients collected from about 2011 to 2018. As to this clone: This clone's antigen is unknown. Qualities for individual bases were not recorded, and no much larger clone is one base off.

The CDR3 contains 11 residues, cysteine and phenylalanine counted. Only CDR3 DNA remains: 33 bases, in frame from the first base. V sheds 4 bases and J sheds 11 bases, leaving 11 bases between their ends. From the germline V gene, CDR1 is MNHNS and CDR2 is SASEGT. Library preparation used PCR. TCRdb shows the sequencer as Illumina HiSeq 4000. High-throughput sequencing was used to profile the TCR beta-chain CDR3 region of every patient. Concerning the study's data processing: Drawing on CDR3 differences between clinicopathological groups, the researchers built a classifier meant to tell apart patients with distant-metastatic papillary thyroid cancer. The Shannon index was used to assess repertoire diversity, and the Morisita-Horn index was used to assess tumor-blood repertoire similarity. The public reads were quality trimmed at Q25 with fastp and then assembled into clones with MiXCR by TCRdb, keeping productive beta chains. What appears here as the V and J calls and clone size reflects TCRdb's work, not the paper's. This sample comprises 45,000 to 55,000 clones, 20% to 25% of them detected only once. About 3.5% of the sample goes to the ten largest clones.

The clonotype was recovered from a male donor with papillary thyroid cancer or a benign thyroid nodule (not recorded which). Some clones in this sample may be carry-over from other donors' samples. The sequenced sample was blood. The sequence is built from TRBV6-1 and TRBJ1-2, with an unclear D gene assignment. Here the CDR3 is given as CASSGAGGYTF. Read as DNA, the sequence is TGTGCCAGCAGTGGGGCAGGAGGATACACCTTC.